This TCR beta chain was identified in a study of blood T cell repertoires in COVID-19. Germline loops: CDR1 SGHDT, CDR2 YYEEEE. This CDR3 contains 11 residues. Trimming stripped 3 bases from V and 6 bases from J, with 5 bases between. Seattle researchers signed up patients amid active infection and tracked them longitudinally. In the source study's methods: The authors estimated nucleated cell counts from reference gene primer amplification. Profiling relied on immunoSEQ multiplex PCR, and the TCRdb table lists in-frame clones only, not all of them. D and trimming come from the DNA, and the V and J calls and clone size come from that table. In the table there are 250,000 or so clones, about nine tenths of which are singletons.

Sequences were obtained from peripheral blood. The sequence came from a man aged 25 to 40 with COVID-19, enrolled during active disease. The rearrangement links TRBV5-6 to TRBJ2-3; no clear D gene. CDR3 protein: CASSYGDTQYF. The CDR3 bases are TGTGCCAGCAGCTACGGGGATACGCAGTATTTT.